A selection of T cell receptor beta chains follows, all from one sample in a study of blood T cell repertoires in COVID-19. The assay was immunoSEQ multiplex PCR, and TCRdb's table has in-frame clones only and misses some. The data contain under 80,000 clones, just under 80% of them singletons. The sample was peripheral blood. These receptors were taken from a human donor in a cohort sampled during active COVID-19. Each CDR3 is given with its conserved first and last residue. The D gene is left open where the match is weak. Clone sizes are given selectively: once, few, many, or a class where the clone is expanded.

abundance	d_gene	v_gene	j_gene	CDR3aa	CDR3nt
once	TRBD2	TRBV28	TRBJ2-7	CASSPRGGSYEQYF	TGTGCCAGCAGTCCGCGGGGAGGGAGCTACGAGCAGTACTTC
.	TRBD2	TRBV27	TRBJ2-1	CASSLRGLAGGYNEQFF	TGTGCCAGCAGTCTCCGTGGACTAGCGGGAGGGTACAATGAGCAGTTCTTC
.	TRBD1	TRBV2	TRBJ1-1	CASSADRGLGDTEAFF	TGTGCCAGCAGTGCGGACAGGGGCCTAGGGGACACTGAAGCTTTCTTT
few	.	TRBV6-5	TRBJ1-6	CASSVRQGINSPLHF	TGTGCCAGCAGCGTCCGGCAGGGTATTAATTCACCCCTCCACTTT
few	.	TRBV6-6	TRBJ1-5	CASRDSNNQPQHF	TGTGCCAGCAGGGACAGCAACAATCAGCCCCAGCATTTT
.	.	TRBV18	TRBJ1-5	CASQTGGANQPQHF	TGTGCCAGCCAGACCGGGGGAGCTAATCAGCCCCAGCATTTT
.	TRBD2	TRBV3-1/TRBV3-2	TRBJ2-7	CASSPTGTRLSEQYF	TGTGCCAGCAGCCCGACCGGGACTAGGTTGAGCGAGCAGTACTTC
.	TRBD1	TRBV5-4	TRBJ2-7	CASNSRDRGDYEQYF	TGTGCCAGCAACTCCCGGGACAGGGGAGACTACGAGCAGTACTTC
.	.	TRBV24-1	TRBJ2-7	CAKLPGSGRLYEQYF	TGTGCCAAACTACCAGGGTCAGGCAGGTTGTACGAGCAGTACTTC
.	TRBD1	TRBV24-1	TRBJ1-1	CATSDETGVEAAFF	TGTGCCACCAGTGATGAGACAGGGGTCGAAGCAGCTTTCTTT
medium-sized	TRBD1	TRBV2	TRBJ1-4	CASSPTGGREKLFF	TGTGCCAGCAGCCCGACAGGGGGGAGGGAAAAACTGTTTTTT
.	TRBD1	TRBV10-2	TRBJ2-3	CASSQGDRRPDTQYF	TGCGCCAGCAGTCAAGGGGACAGGCGCCCAGATACGCAGTATTTT
.	.	TRBV19	TRBJ2-3	CASSIVGRGDTQYF	TGTGCCAGTAGTATCGTCGGCAGGGGAGATACGCAGTATTTT
.	TRBD2	TRBV9	TRBJ2-1	CASSVSGSNYNEQFF	TGTGCCAGCAGCGTCAGCGGGAGTAACTACAATGAGCAGTTCTTC
.	.	TRBV19	TRBJ2-7	CASSIGVFSYEQYF	TGTGCCAGTAGTATAGGAGTTTTCTCCTACGAGCAGTACTTC
.	TRBD1	TRBV29-1	TRBJ1-1	CSVFGQGRYSGTEAFF	TGCAGCGTGTTCGGACAGGGGAGATACAGTGGCACTGAAGCTTTCTTT
.	TRBD2	TRBV7-2	TRBJ2-1	CASSLGLADASEQFF	TGTGCCAGCAGCTTAGGACTAGCGGATGCATCTGAGCAGTTCTTC
.	TRBD2	TRBV11-3	TRBJ2-1	CASSPNSGASYNEQFF	TGTGCCAGCAGCCCGAATAGCGGGGCCTCCTACAATGAGCAGTTCTTC
few	.	TRBV20-1	TRBJ2-7	CSAGEGGYEQYF	TGCAGTGCTGGTGAAGGGGGCTACGAGCAGTACTTC
once	TRBD1	TRBV27	TRBJ2-7	CASSLTLGTGFYEQYF	TGTGCCAGCAGTTTGACTTTGGGGACAGGCTTTTACGAGCAGTACTTC
.	TRBD1	TRBV5-1	TRBJ1-5	CASSLDRGGQPQHF	TGCGCCAGCAGCTTGGACAGGGGAGGCCAGCCCCAGCATTTT
.	TRBD2	TRBV6-1	TRBJ2-2	CASSEVRPGGRDANTGELFF	TGTGCCAGCAGTGAAGTGAGGCCTGGCGGGAGGGACGCGAACACCGGGGAGCTGTTTTTT
medium-sized	.	TRBV19	TRBJ1-3	CASSIYSRGNTIYF	TGTGCCAGTAGTATTTACTCGCGAGGAAACACCATATATTTT
.	TRBD1	TRBV28	TRBJ1-2	CASSPADRGGGGYTF	TGTGCCAGCAGTCCCGCGGACAGGGGAGGAGGTGGCTACACCTTC